Listed here are 22 T cell receptor beta chains from one sample, sequenced in a study of blood T cell repertoires in COVID-19. Method: immunoSEQ multiplex PCR; TCRdb's copy keeps in-frame clones and lacks some. The sample has 200,000 or so clones; approximately 87% are singletons. The sequencing sample was made of peripheral blood. These receptor sequences come from a woman aged 45-60 years with acute or convalescent COVID-19.

The genes are TRBV19 and TRBJ2-3; 7 nucleotides agree with TRBD1. Germline trimming cut 6 bases from V and 5 bases from J; bases unmatched to any gene: 8. Germline CDR1 reads LNHDA; CDR2 reads SQIVND (reference sequence). The CDR3 has 14 residues. CDR3 in amino acids: CASRSRYRGDTQYF. In nucleotides, the CDR3 is TGTGCCAGTAGGTCTCGGTACAGGGGAGATACGCAGTATTTT.

The gene calls are TRBV11-2 and TRBJ2-1; no reliable D call. Between the trimmed V and J ends, which lost 0 bases and 4 bases, there was a span of 10 bases. Germline CDR1 SGHAT, CDR2 FQNNGV. The CDR3 is 15 amino acids. The CDR3 here is CASSLEFAPYNEQFF. In nucleotides, the CDR3 is TGTGCCAGCAGCTTAGAGTTCGCGCCATACAATGAGCAGTTCTTC.

The genes are TRBV5-1 and TRBJ1-4, with a tentative D call TRBD1 (6 bases). Germline CDR1 and CDR2: SGHRS and YFSETQ. V was cut by 4 bases and J by 8 bases, with 12 bases left in between. The CDR3 is made up of 13 amino acids. CDR3 sequence: CASSPAGVEKLFF. CDR3 nucleotides: TGCGCCAGCAGCCCGGCAGGGGTCGAAAAACTGTTTTTT.

Remarks on this clone: The same CDR3 is also encoded by other DNA sequences in this sample. V and J are TRBV18 and TRBJ2-7; D gene unclear. Germline V gives CDR1 KGHSH, CDR2 LQKENI. The V and J ends lost 3 bases and 0 bases respectively, with 6 bases between them. This CDR3 comprises 13 residues. CDR3 sequence: CASSPGSSYEQYF. The CDR3 DNA reads as TGTGCCAGCTCACCGGGCAGCTCCTACGAGCAGTACTTC.

The V call is TRBV4-3, the J call TRBJ1-1; no definite D call. CDR1 and CDR2 (germline): LGHNA, YSLEER. The CDR3 has 14 amino acids. Trimming left V 5 bases short and J 4 bases short, with 14 bases between. CDR3: CASSSRRGSTEAFF. As DNA, the CDR3 is TGCGCCAGCAGCTCCCGTCGCGGGAGCACTGAAGCTTTCTTT.

This clone was recorded a few times. The J gene is TRBJ2-7, the V gene TRBV7-9, with D unresolved. The CDR3 sequence is 12 residues long. Germline V gene data show CDR1 as SEHNR and CDR2 as FQNEAQ (reference sequence). Between the trimmed V and J ends, which lost 4 bases and 4 bases, there was a span of 8 bases. Here the CDR3 DNA reads TGTGCCAGCAGCTCCTCGGGTTACGAGCAGTACTTC. This translates into CASSSSGYEQYF.

The rearrangement joins TRBV30 to TRBJ2-1; 9 positions agree with TRBD2. The V gene end was trimmed by 4 bases and the J gene end by 5 bases; junction bases not matched to a gene: 9. The CDR3 covers 15 residues. Germline V gene sequence: CDR1 GTSNPN, CDR2 SVGIG (reference sequence). The CDR3 loop is CAWTRRLAADNEQFF. CDR3 DNA sequence: TGTGCCTGGACTCGGCGACTAGCGGCTGACAATGAGCAGTTCTTC.

The chain's CDR3 is CASSYASGIYNEQFF. The CDR3 bases are TGTGCCAGCAGTTACGCTAGCGGCATCTACAATGAGCAGTTCTTC. The chain carries TRBV6-5 and TRBJ2-1, with 7 bases identical to TRBD2. CDR3 length: 15 amino acids. Trimming at V came to 2 bases and at J to 3 bases, leaving 4 bases not matched to a gene. The germline V gene has CDR1 MNHEY and CDR2 SVGAGI.

DNA of the CDR3: TGTGCCAGCAGCTTGGCAGGAGGGAACTATGGCTACACCTTC. It codes for CASSLAGGNYGYTF. The chain uses TRBV5-5 and TRBJ1-2; D remains unclear. The CDR3 covers 14 residues. The V and J ends lost 0 bases and 2 bases respectively, with 8 bases between them. CDR1 and CDR2 from the germline V gene are SGHKS and YYEKEE (reference sequence).

The chain's CDR3 is CASATGSEARGTQYF. The CDR3 DNA reads TGTGCCAGTGCGACAGGGAGCGAGGCCAGGGGGACCCAGTACTTC. V is TRBV19 and J is TRBJ2-5, with 7 bases fitting TRBD1. CDR1 is LNHDA, CDR2 SQIVND, per germline (reference sequence). V was clipped by 8 bases and J by 7 bases; unmatched bases: 16. The CDR3 consists of 15 residues.

The rearrangement uses TRBV2 and TRBJ2-2; weak D call: TRBD2 (6 bases). There are 15 residues in the CDR3. Germline CDR1 SNHLY, CDR2 FYNNEI. Trimming cost V 7 bases and J 0 bases, with 12 bases left between them. CDR3 DNA: TGTGCCAGCACTCCTAGACTAGCGAACACCGGGGAGCTGTTTTTT. Translation gives CASTPRLANTGELFF.

This clone appeared a few times. The chain is built from TRBV19 and TRBJ1-6; 9 nucleotides match TRBD1. This CDR3 contains 15 residues. Germline lookup yields CDR1 LNHDA and CDR2 SQIVND (reference sequence). Unmatched junction bases numbered 7, after V lost 4 bases and J lost 9 bases. CDR3: CASSTEQGASSPLHF. CDR3 sequence (DNA): TGTGCCAGTAGTACCGAACAGGGGGCGTCTTCACCCCTCCACTTT.

The V gene is TRBV9, the J gene TRBJ1-3, with TRBD1 matching over 7 bases. Trimming cost V 2 bases and J 0 bases; bases outside gene matches: 5. Germline values: CDR1 SGDLS, CDR2 YYNGEE. CDR3 length: 16 residues. The CDR3 here is CASSVKTGYSGNTIYF. The CDR3 DNA reads TGTGCCAGCAGCGTTAAGACAGGGTACTCTGGAAACACCATATATTTT.

The chain carries TRBV7-9 and TRBJ1-2; the D gene is possibly TRBD1 (6 bases). Trimming stripped 3 bases from V and 2 bases from J, with 10 bases between. The CDR3 length is 14 residues. Germline V gene lookup returns CDR1 SEHNR and CDR2 FQNEAQ (reference sequence). CDR3 sequence reads: CASSFGQSNYGYTF. The CDR3 DNA reads TGTGCCAGCAGCTTCGGACAGAGCAACTATGGCTACACCTTC.

The chain couples TRBV27 to TRBJ1-1, with a weak D call TRBD1 (5 bases). The V gene's germline CDR1 is MNHEY and CDR2 SMNVEV (reference sequence). The CDR3 consists of 15 residues. The V end lost 4 bases, the J end lost 8 bases, and 20 bases lay between the germline ends. The CDR3 DNA sequence: TGTGCCAGCAGTTCCCCCGGGAGGGGCGCGGGAGAAGCTTTCTTT. Its translation is CASSSPGRGAGEAFF.

This chain links TRBV10-3 with TRBJ1-5; 8 bases agree with TRBD1. V lost 9 bases and J lost 5; bases outside the gene matches: 3. The length of the CDR3 is 12 residues. CDR1 and CDR2 (germline): ENHRY, SYGVKD. The CDR3 protein is CAIQGEDQPQHF. The CDR3 DNA sequence: TGTGCCATACAGGGGGAGGATCAGCCCCAGCATTTT.

Only a few counts were recorded for this clone. The chain links TRBV28 to TRBJ1-1; 7 bases fit TRBD1. The J segment lost 4 bases and the V segment lost 3 bases, leaving 5 bases of the junction unmatched. The germline V gene has CDR1 MDHEN and CDR2 SYDVKM. This CDR3 has 14 amino acids. CDR3 region: CASSFPAGGTEAFF. In nucleotides, the CDR3 is TGTGCCAGCAGTTTTCCTGCAGGGGGCACTGAAGCTTTCTTT.

The gene calls are TRBV27 and TRBJ2-7; TRBD1 might be the D (5 bases). CDR1 and CDR2 from the germline V gene are MNHEY and SMNVEV (reference sequence). Trimming shortened V by 10 bases and J by 5 bases, and 9 bases separated the two germline ends. CDR3 size: 10 residues. The CDR3 region is CAKQVNEQYF. CDR3 nucleotide sequence: TGTGCCAAACAGGTCAACGAGCAGTACTTC.

The rearrangement uses TRBV7-2 and TRBJ2-2; 10 bases match TRBD2. The V gene's germline CDR1 is SGHTA and CDR2 FQGNSA. This CDR3 contains 16 residues. V shed 1 base and J 6 bases; nucleotides not matched to a gene: 5. The CDR3 region is CASSLVVAGGSGELFF. CDR3 sequence (DNA): TGTGCCAGCAGCTTAGTGGTAGCGGGGGGATCCGGGGAGCTGTTTTTT. The full variable domain, with the rest looked up from reference TRBV7-2 and TRBJ2-2, is GAGVSQSPSNKVTEKGKDVELRCDPISGHTALYWYRQSLGQGLEFLIYFQGNSAPDKSGLPSDRFSAERTGGSVSTLTIQRTQQEDSAVYLCASSLVVAGGSGELFFGEGSRLTVL.

The rearrangement links TRBV6-5 to TRBJ2-1, with 9 bases that match TRBD2. Trimming took 6 bases from V and 7 from J; bases not matched to a gene: 7. The CDR3 loop spans 14 amino acids. Per germline, CDR1 MNHEY and CDR2 SVGAGI. The CDR3 spells CASSLAGRWNEQFF. As DNA, the CDR3 is TGTGCCAGCAGCCTAGCGGGGCGTTGGAATGAGCAGTTCTTC.

J is TRBJ1-5 and V is TRBV18, with a weak D call TRBD1 (6 bases). There are 15 residues in the CDR3. Germline values: CDR1 KGHSH, CDR2 LQKENI. The germline V and J ends were trimmed by 3 bases and 1 base, with 10 bases remaining between them. The CDR3 region is CASSPPDRSNQPQHF. The CDR3 nucleotides are TGTGCCAGCTCACCCCCCGACAGGAGCAATCAGCCCCAGCATTTT.

This rearrangement joins TRBV11-2 to TRBJ1-2; a possible D gene is TRBD1 (6 bases). Per the germline V gene, CDR1 is SGHAT and CDR2 is FQNNGV. The CDR3 has 15 amino acids. Trimming removed 4 bases at V and 4 bases at J, with 16 bases between. CDR3 DNA: TGTGCCAGCAGCTCCCCCCTCACAGGGCTCTATGGCTACACCTTC. This translates into CASSSPLTGLYGYTF.